The rows below give T cell receptor beta chains drawn from one sample of a study of graft-versus-host responses after intestinal transplantation. Using immunoSEQ multiplex PCR, the repertoire was profiled, and TCRdb retains in-frame clones only, with some absent. The table shows 30,000 to 40,000 clones, with about 95% occurring only once. The sequences come from PBMCs, collected 16 days after intestinal transplant. Receptors originate from a human patient who received an intestinal transplant, so some T cells may come from the graft donor. Both conserved end residues are part of each CDR3. D genes are given only for firm matches. Rows give clone size only sometimes, using once, few, many, or a class for an expanded clone.

v_call	clone_size	d_call	j_call	cdr3_aa	cdr3_nt
TRBV19	.	.	TRBJ1-1	CASIKAGSEAFF	TGTGCCAGTATAAAGGCAGGCTCCGAAGCTTTCTTT
TRBV7-3	.	.	TRBJ2-1	CASSLLGYNEQFF	TGTGCCAGCAGCTTACTAGGCTACAATGAGCAGTTCTTC
TRBV2	.	TRBD2	TRBJ2-1	CASSETLGTSRPYNEQFF	TGTGCCAGCAGTGAAACACTAGGGACTAGCCGGCCCTACAATGAGCAGTTCTTC
TRBV4-1	.	TRBD2	TRBJ2-1	CASSHLGGTADDEQFF	TGCGCCAGCAGCCACCTGGGGGGGACCGCCGACGATGAGCAGTTCTTC
TRBV9	.	TRBD1	TRBJ1-2	CASSVEPGIRRNTQGGYGYTF	TGTGCCAGCAGCGTAGAACCCGGGATCCGCCGGAACACACAGGGGGGCTATGGCTACACCTTC
TRBV27	.	TRBD1	TRBJ2-4	CASSFRGRKNIQYF	TGTGCCAGCAGTTTCAGGGGGCGCAAAAACATTCAGTACTTC
TRBV11-3	.	.	TRBJ1-1	CASSLEVTFEAFF	TGTGCCAGCAGCTTAGAGGTCACCTTTGAAGCTTTCTTT
TRBV7-8	.	.	TRBJ1-6	CASSLGGVYNSPLHF	TGTGCCAGCAGCTTAGGGGGGGTATATAATTCACCCCTCCACTTT
TRBV4-1	once	TRBD1	TRBJ2-7	CASSQIQGDHTYEQYF	TGCGCCAGCAGCCAGATACAGGGGGACCACACCTACGAGCAGTACTTC
TRBV11-2	.	.	TRBJ1-1	CASSLVSRGTEAFF	TGTGCCAGCAGCTTAGTCAGTCGGGGCACTGAAGCTTTCTTT
TRBV15	.	.	TRBJ2-1	CATSRALGDEQFF	TGTGCCACCAGCAGAGCGTTGGGGGATGAGCAGTTCTTC
TRBV19	.	TRBD1	TRBJ2-7	CASSFTGGYEQYF	TGTGCCAGTAGTTTTACAGGGGGCTACGAGCAGTACTTC
TRBV10-2	.	TRBD2	TRBJ2-1	CASSEVREVDEQFF	TGCGCCAGCAGTGAAGTGCGGGAGGTGGATGAGCAGTTCTTC
TRBV21-1	.	.	TRBJ2-1	CASSEWGRDSGTSGSSDEQFF	TGTGCCAGCAGCGAATGGGGGCGGGACAGCGGGACTAGCGGGAGTTCGGATGAGCAGTTCTTC
TRBV5-5	.	.	TRBJ2-7	CASSLEVLYEQYF	TGTGCCAGCAGCTTGGAGGTTCTCTACGAGCAGTACTTC
TRBV19	.	TRBD1	TRBJ2-1	CASSFPGQYNEQFF	TGTGCCAGTAGTTTCCCGGGACAGTACAATGAGCAGTTCTTC
TRBV9	.	.	TRBJ2-6	CASSGPGSSEGSSGANVLTF	TGTGCCAGCAGCGGCCCGGGATCATCCGAAGGAAGTTCTGGGGCCAACGTCCTGACTTTC
TRBV13	.	.	TRBJ2-1	CASSLTPGGRGEQFF	TGTGCCAGCAGCTTAACCCCTGGGGGGCGAGGGGAGCAGTTCTTC
TRBV7-9	.	.	TRBJ2-7	CASIPTDTSYEQYF	TGTGCCAGCATCCCTACGGACACTTCCTACGAGCAGTACTTC
TRBV15	once	.	TRBJ2-7	CATSRVSDSYSYEQYF	TGTGCCACCAGCAGAGTTTCCGACAGCTACTCCTACGAGCAGTACTTC
TRBV28	.	.	TRBJ2-4	CASSLPGTAKNIQYF	TGTGCCAGCAGCTTACCAGGGACAGCCAAAAACATTCAGTACTTC
TRBV9	.	.	TRBJ1-1	CASSVEGAGNTEAFF	TGTGCCAGCAGCGTAGAAGGTGCAGGAAACACTGAAGCTTTCTTT
TRBV6-5	.	.	TRBJ1-5	CASTSFHYNQPQHF	TGTGCCAGCACGTCCTTCCATTACAATCAGCCCCAGCATTTT
TRBV15	.	.	TRBJ2-3	CATSRDSFGRGTDTQYF	TGTGCCACCAGCAGAGATTCTTTCGGTCGGGGAACAGATACGCAGTATTTT
TRBV9	.	TRBD2	TRBJ2-3	CASGVDSGRPSSTDTQYF	TGTGCCAGCGGCGTAGATAGCGGGAGACCCTCTAGCACAGATACGCAGTATTTT
TRBV10-2	.	TRBD2	TRBJ2-1	CASGLAGGWEQFF	TGCGCCAGCGGACTAGCGGGAGGATGGGAGCAGTTCTTC
TRBV6-5	.	TRBD1	TRBJ2-7	CASSSGTGSYEQYF	TGTGCCAGCAGTTCCGGGACAGGGAGCTACGAGCAGTACTTC
TRBV7-9	.	.	TRBJ2-2	CASSLVDSGDTGELFF	TGTGCCAGCAGCTTAGTAGATTCAGGGGACACCGGGGAGCTGTTTTTT
TRBV5-6	.	.	TRBJ1-1	CASSLGIMNTEAFF	TGTGCCAGCAGCTTGGGGATTATGAACACTGAAGCTTTCTTT
TRBV7-9	.	.	TRBJ2-7	CASSPGRVHYEQYF	TGTGCCAGCAGCCCGGGGCGGGTTCACTACGAGCAGTACTTC
TRBV5-4	.	TRBD1	TRBJ2-7	CASSLSPAGQGSEQYF	TGTGCCAGCAGCTTGAGCCCCGCGGGACAGGGATCCGAGCAGTACTTC
TRBV19	once	.	TRBJ2-7	CASSIGGAGSYEQYF	TGTGCCAGTAGTATAGGGGGAGCAGGATCCTACGAGCAGTACTTC
TRBV15	.	TRBD1	TRBJ2-1	CATGTGTYNEQFF	TGTGCCACCGGGACAGGCACCTACAATGAGCAGTTCTTC
TRBV7-9	.	.	TRBJ2-4	CASSVDGLAKNIQYF	TGTGCCAGCAGCGTGGATGGACTAGCCAAAAACATTCAGTACTTC
TRBV11-2	.	TRBD2	TRBJ2-3	CASSSGLAGVSGDAQYF	TGTGCCAGCAGCTCAGGACTAGCGGGAGTTTCGGGAGATGCGCAGTATTTT
TRBV28	.	.	TRBJ2-7	CASSLGTLEQYF	TGTGCCAGCAGTTTAGGGACCCTCGAGCAGTACTTC
TRBV30	.	.	TRBJ2-2	CAWSEQNTGELFF	TGTGCCTGGAGTGAACAGAACACCGGGGAGCTGTTTTTT
TRBV7-6	.	.	TRBJ2-7	CASSLSRAHSYEQYF	TGTGCCAGCAGCTTATCGAGGGCGCACTCCTACGAGCAGTACTTC
TRBV15	.	TRBD2	TRBJ2-5	CATSRTSKETQYF	TGTGCCACCAGCAGGACTAGCAAAGAGACCCAGTACTTC
TRBV9	once	TRBD2	TRBJ2-3	CASSVDSGRPSSTDTQYF	TGTGCCAGCAGCGTAGATAGCGGGAGACCCTCTAGCACAGATACGCAGTATTTT